Listed below are T cell receptor beta chains from one sample, sequenced in a study of cytomegalovirus exposure and HLA in healthy donors. The protocol was immunoSEQ multiplex PCR, while the TCRdb copy is restricted to in-frame clones and leaves out a portion. The sample includes 100,000 to 150,000 clones, 70% to 80% of them seen just once. The sequencing input was PBMCs. Every receptor here comes from a man aged 40-49 years in good health and CMV-seropositive. Each CDR3 is given without its conserved first and last residue. The D gene is left open where the match is weak.

v_call d_call cdr3_aa
TRBV7-2 NA ASSLARAQETQY
TRBV5-6 NA ASSPDSAGSEQY
TRBV4-1 NA ASSPGRATQPQH
TRBV13 NA ASTPGWEQGNEQF
TRBV25-1 TRBD2 ASSEAGSGSPYEQY
TRBV11-3 NA ASSLDIGLAEAGELF
TRBV4-3 TRBD2 ASSQGTSVAYEQY
TRBV28 TRBD1 ASHPGGSSYEQY
TRBV5-4 NA ASSLDWQSAHTQY
TRBV2 TRBD1 ASIRQGADTQY
TRBV7-6 NA ASSIRGSGAQSYNEQF
TRBV25-1 NA ASSGGGYEQY
TRBV29-1 TRBD1 SVEGGQGQPQH
TRBV25-1 NA ASSKGVGTEAF
TRBV15 TRBD1 ATSSPQGPDTEAF
TRBV5-8 NA ASTQYRASNQPQH
TRBV4-1 NA ASRLGGPTGSYNEQF
TRBV28 NA ASSPQVSRATGQY
TRBV18 TRBD2 ASSPLSGSGQETQY
TRBV2 NA ASSFHRETEAF
TRBV4-3 TRBD2 ASSPSSSGSTDTQY
TRBV4-2 NA ASSQETRTNTEAF
TRBV9 NA ASSVGAGLNTEAF
TRBV4-1 TRBD2 ASSHWGTRGTGELF
TRBV28 TRBD1 ASSPGTGGSGNTIY
TRBV6-1 NA ASSEEHSSSYGYT
TRBV9 TRBD2 ASSVEGLAGVTGELF
TRBV27 TRBD1 ASRPTGTGWYEQY
TRBV19 NA ASSIVVAGGAQPQH
TRBV19 TRBD1 ASSKGQPNTEAF
TRBV7-8 TRBD1 ASSFGQGTAEAF
TRBV5-4 TRBD2 ASSPGTSGRRSDTQY
TRBV10-1 NA ASSDPRSGNTEAF
TRBV9 NA ASSGQDDLSIDTQY
TRBV6-1 NA ASSEPRGWATDTQY
TRBV6-5 NA ASSPRRGSPLH
TRBV2 TRBD1 ASSLDRDEQY
TRBV5-4 NA ASSSPKAGKPYEQY
TRBV7-8 NA ASSAPGTLSGNTIY
TRBV18 TRBD1 ASSLTQGVVDIQY
TRBV5-1 NA ASSPQLQAAPMNTEAF
TRBV15 TRBD1 ATSRGGTDNEAF
TRBV7-7 NA ASSLGQGGYEQY
TRBV7-8 NA ASTIRRGPQETQY
TRBV5-8 NA ASPPLYGYT
TRBV30 NA ACRHSSNQPQH
TRBV6-1 NA ASSTRVQPQH
TRBV9 NA ASSVGQLNTEAF
TRBV5-1 NA ASSLAQGWIYEQY
TRBV9 TRBD2 ASSVGLAGASPYEQY
TRBV25-1 NA ASSEAGGPTIGYT
TRBV27 NA ASSTRTGSPYEQY
TRBV19 NA ASSIDWRASYNEQF
TRBV1 NA TSSQDTAGGEDTQY
TRBV6-5 NA ASSPTGQNEQF
TRBV5-1 NA ASSLTPDSTDTQY
TRBV28 TRBD2 ASSSLGTSGRLGEQF
TRBV30 NA AWSVDSGGDQPQH
TRBV5-4 NA ASSLGLGGSGTEAF
TRBV4-1 NA ASSQDRGTGNTIY